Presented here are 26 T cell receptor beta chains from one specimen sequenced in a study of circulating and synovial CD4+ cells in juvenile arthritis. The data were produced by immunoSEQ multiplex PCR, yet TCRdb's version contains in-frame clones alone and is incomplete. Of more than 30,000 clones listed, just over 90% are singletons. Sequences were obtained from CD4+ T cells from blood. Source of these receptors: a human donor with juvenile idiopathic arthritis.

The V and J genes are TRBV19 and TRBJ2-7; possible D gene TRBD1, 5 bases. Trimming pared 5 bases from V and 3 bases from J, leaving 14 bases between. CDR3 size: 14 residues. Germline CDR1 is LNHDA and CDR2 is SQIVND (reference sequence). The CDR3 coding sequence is TGTGCCAGTAGTGTGACAGTTACCTTCTACGAGCAGTACTTC. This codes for CASSVTVTFYEQYF.

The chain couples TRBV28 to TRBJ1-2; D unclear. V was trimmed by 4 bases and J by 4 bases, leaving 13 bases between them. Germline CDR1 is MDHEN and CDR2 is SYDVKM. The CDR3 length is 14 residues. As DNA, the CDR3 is TGTGCCAGCAGTTCCTCCTCGGTCGGCTATGGCTACACCTTC. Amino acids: CASSSSSVGYGYTF.

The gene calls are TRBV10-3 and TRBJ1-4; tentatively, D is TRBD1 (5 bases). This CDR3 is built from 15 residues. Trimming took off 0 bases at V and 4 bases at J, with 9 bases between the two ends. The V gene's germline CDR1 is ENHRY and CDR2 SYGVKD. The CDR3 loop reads CAISESPGVNEKLFF. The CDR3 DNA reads TGTGCCATCAGTGAGTCGCCGGGGGTTAATGAAAAACTGTTTTTT.

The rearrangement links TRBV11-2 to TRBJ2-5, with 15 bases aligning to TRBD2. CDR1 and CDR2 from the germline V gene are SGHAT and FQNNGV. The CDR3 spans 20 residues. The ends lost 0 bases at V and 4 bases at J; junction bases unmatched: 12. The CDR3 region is CASSLEGGLAGGRLGETQYF. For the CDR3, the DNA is TGTGCCAGCAGCTTAGAAGGGGGACTAGCGGGAGGCCGCCTTGGAGAGACCCAGTACTTC.

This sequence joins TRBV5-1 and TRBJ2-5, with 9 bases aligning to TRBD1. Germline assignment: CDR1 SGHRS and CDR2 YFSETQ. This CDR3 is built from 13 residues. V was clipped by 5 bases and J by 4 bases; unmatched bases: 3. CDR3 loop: CASSRQGGETQYF. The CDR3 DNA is TGCGCCAGCAGTAGACAGGGGGGAGAGACCCAGTACTTC.

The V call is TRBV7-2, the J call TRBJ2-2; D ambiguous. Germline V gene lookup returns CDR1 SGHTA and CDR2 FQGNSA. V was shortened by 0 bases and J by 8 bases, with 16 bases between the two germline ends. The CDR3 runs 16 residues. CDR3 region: CASSLARTRVAGELFF. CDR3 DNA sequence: TGTGCCAGCAGCTTAGCGCGAACCCGGGTTGCAGGGGAGCTGTTTTTT. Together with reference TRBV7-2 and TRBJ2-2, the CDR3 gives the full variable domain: GAGVSQSPSNKVTEKGKDVELRCDPISGHTALYWYRQSLGQGLEFLIYFQGNSAPDKSGLPSDRFSAERTGGSVSTLTIQRTQQEDSAVYLCASSLARTRVAGELFFGEGSRLTVL.

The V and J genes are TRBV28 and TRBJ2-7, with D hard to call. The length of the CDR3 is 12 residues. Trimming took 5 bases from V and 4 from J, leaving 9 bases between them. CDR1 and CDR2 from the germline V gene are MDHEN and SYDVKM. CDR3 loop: CASSGRLYEQYF. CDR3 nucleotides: TGTGCCAGCAGTGGCAGGTTGTACGAGCAGTACTTC.

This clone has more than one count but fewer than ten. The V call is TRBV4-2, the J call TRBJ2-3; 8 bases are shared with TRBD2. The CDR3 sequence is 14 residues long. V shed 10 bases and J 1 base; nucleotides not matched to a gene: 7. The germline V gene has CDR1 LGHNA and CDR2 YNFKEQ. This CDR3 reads CATGGGPGTDTQYF. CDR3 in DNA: TGTGCCACCGGCGGGGGGCCAGGCACAGATACGCAGTATTTT.

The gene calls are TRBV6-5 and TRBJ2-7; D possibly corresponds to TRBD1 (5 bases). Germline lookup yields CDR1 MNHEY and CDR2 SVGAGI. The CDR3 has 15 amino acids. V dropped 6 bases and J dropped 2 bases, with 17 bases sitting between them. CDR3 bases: TGTGCCAGCAGCCTCAATACAGGTCCCACCTACGAGCAGTACTTC. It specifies CASSLNTGPTYEQYF.

DNA for the CDR3: TGCGCCAGCAGCTTGAGGGCAGGGGGGCCAGATACGCAGTATTTT. Translated, it gives CASSLRAGGPDTQYF. The chain joins TRBV5-1 to TRBJ2-3, with D possibly TRBD1 on 7 matching bases. This CDR3 spans 15 amino acids. The germline CDR1 and CDR2 sequences are SGHRS and YFSETQ. Trimming stripped 1 base from V and 4 bases from J, with 13 bases between.

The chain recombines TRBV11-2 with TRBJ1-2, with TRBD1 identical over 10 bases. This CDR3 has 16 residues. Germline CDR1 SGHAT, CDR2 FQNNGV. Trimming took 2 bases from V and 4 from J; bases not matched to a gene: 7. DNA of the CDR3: TGTGCCAGCAGCTTAACCCCCCGGGACAGGGGCTATGGCTACACCTTC. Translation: CASSLTPRDRGYGYTF.

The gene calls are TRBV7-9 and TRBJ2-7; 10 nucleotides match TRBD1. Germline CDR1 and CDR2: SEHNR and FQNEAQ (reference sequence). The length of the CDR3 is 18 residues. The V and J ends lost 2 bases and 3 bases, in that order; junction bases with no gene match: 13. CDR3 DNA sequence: TGTGCCAGCAGCTTAATTTGGATCGGAGGACAGGGGGACTACGAGCAGTACTTC. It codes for CASSLIWIGGQGDYEQYF. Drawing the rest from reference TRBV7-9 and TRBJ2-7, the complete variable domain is DTGVSQNPRHKITKRGQNVTFRCDPISEHNRLYWYRQTLGQGPEFLTYFQNEAQLEKSRLLSDRFSAERPKGSFSTLEIQRTEQGDSAMYLCASSLIWIGGQGDYEQYFGPGTRLTVT.

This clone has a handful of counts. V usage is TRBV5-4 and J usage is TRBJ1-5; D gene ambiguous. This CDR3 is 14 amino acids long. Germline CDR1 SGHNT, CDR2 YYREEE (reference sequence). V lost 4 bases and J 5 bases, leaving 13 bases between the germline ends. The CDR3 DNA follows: TGTGCCAGCAGCCCCACTCCAACCGATCAGCCCCAGCATTTT. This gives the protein CASSPTPTDQPQHF.

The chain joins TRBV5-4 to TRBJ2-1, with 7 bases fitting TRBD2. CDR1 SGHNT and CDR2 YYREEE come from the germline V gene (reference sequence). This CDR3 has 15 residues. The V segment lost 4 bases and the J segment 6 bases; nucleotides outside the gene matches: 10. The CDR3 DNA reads TGTGCCAGCAGCCTTTTGGGGGGGATTATCAATGAGCAGTTCTTC. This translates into CASSLLGGIINEQFF. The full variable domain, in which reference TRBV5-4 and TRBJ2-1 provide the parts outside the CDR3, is ETGVTQSPTHLIKTRGQQVTLRCSSQSGHNTVSWYQQALGQGPQFIFQYYREEENGRGNFPPRFSGLQFPNYSSELNVNALELDDSALYLCASSLLGGIINEQFFGPGTRLTVL.

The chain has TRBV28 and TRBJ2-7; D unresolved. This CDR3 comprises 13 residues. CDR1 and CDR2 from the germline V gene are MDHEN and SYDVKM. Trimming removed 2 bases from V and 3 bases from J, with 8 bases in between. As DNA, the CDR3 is TGTGCCAGCAGTTTACCACAGTACTACGAGCAGTACTTC. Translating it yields CASSLPQYYEQYF. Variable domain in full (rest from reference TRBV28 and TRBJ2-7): DVKVTQSSRYLVKRTGEKVFLECVQDMDHENMFWYRQDPGLGLRLIYFSYDVKMKEKGDIPEGYSVSREKKERFSLILESASTNQTSMYLCASSLPQYYEQYFGPGTRLTVT.

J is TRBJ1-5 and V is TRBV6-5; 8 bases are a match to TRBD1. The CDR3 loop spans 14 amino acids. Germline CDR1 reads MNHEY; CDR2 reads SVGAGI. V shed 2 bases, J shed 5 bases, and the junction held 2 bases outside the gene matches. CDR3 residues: CASSYGTGDQPQHF. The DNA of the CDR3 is TGTGCCAGCAGTTACGGGACAGGAGATCAGCCCCAGCATTTT.

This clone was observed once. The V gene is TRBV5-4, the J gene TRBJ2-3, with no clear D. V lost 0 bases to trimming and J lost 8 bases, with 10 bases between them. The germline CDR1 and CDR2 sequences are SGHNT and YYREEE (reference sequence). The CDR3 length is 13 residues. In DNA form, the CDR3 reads TGTGCCAGCAGCTTGGGCCCTCCCGGTACGCAGTATTTT. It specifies CASSLGPPGTQYF.

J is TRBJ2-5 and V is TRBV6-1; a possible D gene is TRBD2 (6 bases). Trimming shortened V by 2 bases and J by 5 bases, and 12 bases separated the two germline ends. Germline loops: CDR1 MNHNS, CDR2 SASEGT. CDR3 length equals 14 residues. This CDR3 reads CASSERPGVETQYF. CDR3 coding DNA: TGTGCCAGCAGTGAAAGACCGGGGGTGGAGACCCAGTACTTC.

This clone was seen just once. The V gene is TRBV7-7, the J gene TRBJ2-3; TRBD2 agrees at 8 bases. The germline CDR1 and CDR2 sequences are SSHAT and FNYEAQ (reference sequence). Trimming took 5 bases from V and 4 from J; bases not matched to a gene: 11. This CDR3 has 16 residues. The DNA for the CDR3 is TGTGCCAGCAGCCGAAACCCGGGACTAGAATCAGATACGCAGTATTTT. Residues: CASSRNPGLESDTQYF.

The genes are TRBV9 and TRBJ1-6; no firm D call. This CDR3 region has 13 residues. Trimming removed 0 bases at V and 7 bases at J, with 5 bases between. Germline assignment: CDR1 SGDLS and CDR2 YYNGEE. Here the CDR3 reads CASSVARNSPLHF. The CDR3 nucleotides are TGTGCCAGCAGCGTAGCCCGGAATTCACCCCTCCACTTT.

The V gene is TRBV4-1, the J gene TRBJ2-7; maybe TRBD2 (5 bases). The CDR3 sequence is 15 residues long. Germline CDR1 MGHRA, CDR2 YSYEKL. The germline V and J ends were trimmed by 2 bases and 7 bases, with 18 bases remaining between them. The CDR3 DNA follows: TGCGCCAGCAGCCAATTCGCCAAAGCGCCGGGGGAGCAGTACTTC. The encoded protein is CASSQFAKAPGEQYF.

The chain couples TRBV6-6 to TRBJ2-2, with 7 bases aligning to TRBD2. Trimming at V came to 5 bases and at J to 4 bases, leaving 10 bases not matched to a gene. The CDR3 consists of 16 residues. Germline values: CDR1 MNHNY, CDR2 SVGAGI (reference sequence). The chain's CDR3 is CASSGRLAGPTGELFF. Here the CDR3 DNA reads TGTGCCAGCAGTGGGAGGTTAGCGGGCCCCACCGGGGAGCTGTTTTTT.

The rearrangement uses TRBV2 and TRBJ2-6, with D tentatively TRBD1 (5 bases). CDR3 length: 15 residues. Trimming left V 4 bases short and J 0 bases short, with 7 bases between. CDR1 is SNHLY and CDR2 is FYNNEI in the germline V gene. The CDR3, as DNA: TGTGCCAGCAGTGGAGACAGCTCTGGGGCCAACGTCCTGACTTTC. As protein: CASSGDSSGANVLTF.

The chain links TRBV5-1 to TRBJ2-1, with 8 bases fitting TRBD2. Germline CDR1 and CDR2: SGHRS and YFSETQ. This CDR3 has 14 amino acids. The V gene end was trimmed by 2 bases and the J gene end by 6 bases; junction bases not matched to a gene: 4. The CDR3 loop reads CASSFLAGPNEQFF. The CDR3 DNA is TGCGCCAGCAGCTTTTTAGCGGGACCCAATGAGCAGTTCTTC.

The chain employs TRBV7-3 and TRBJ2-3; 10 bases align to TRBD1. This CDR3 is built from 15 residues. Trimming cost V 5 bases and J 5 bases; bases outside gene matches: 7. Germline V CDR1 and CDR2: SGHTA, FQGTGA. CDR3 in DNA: TGTGCCAGCAGCGCCCGACAGGGGGCGGGAGATACGCAGTATTTT. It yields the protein CASSARQGAGDTQYF.

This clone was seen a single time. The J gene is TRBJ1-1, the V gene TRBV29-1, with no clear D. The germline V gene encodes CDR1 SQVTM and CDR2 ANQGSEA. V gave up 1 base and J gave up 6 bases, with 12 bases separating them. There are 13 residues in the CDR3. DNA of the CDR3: TGCAGCGTTGAAGCACAGACGCGGGCTGAAGCTTTCTTT. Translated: CSVEAQTRAEAFF.